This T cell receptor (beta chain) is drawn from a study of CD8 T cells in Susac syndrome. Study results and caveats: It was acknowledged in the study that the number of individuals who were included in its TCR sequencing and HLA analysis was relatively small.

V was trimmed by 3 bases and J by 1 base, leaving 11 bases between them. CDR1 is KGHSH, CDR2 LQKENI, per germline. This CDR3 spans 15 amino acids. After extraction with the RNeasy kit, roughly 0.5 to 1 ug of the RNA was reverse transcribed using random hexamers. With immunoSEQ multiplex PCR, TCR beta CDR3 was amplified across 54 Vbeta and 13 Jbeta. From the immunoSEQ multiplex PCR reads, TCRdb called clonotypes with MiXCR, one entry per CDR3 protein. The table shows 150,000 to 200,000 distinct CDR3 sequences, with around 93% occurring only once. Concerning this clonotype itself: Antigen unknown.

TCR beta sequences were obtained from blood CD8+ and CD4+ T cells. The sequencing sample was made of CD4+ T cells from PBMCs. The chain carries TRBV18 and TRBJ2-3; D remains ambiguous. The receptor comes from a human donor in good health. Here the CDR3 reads CASSPGQTGTDTQYF. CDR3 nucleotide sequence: TGTGCCAGCTCACCTGGGCAGACCGGCACAGATACGCAGTATTTT.